This T cell receptor (beta chain) is drawn from a study of blood T cell repertoires in COVID-19 (dated by TCRdb to the early 2020s). For the study in its entirety: Samples covering the acute and convalescent phases of COVID-19 were provided by collaborators in the United States, Italy and Spain. The prospective study material was composed of cDNA or gDNA derived from T cells, B-cell-depleted T cells, or PBMCs. Subjects who had been exposed to COVID-19, were actively infected with it, or had recovered from it provided the deeply sampled blood TCRbeta repertoires that made up the dataset. The repertoires were released in a freely available public database meant as a resource for research on the immune response to SARS-CoV-2. The samples were drawn from two sources: the first 160 participants of the ongoing ImmuneRACE study, and 1,254 subjects contributed by 6 global collaborators. A de-identified subject ID, COVID-19 status, age in years and sex were almost always included in the sample metadata. HLA class I and class II types, where available, came from metadata supplied by the sample provider rather than from assay-based typing. The paper as a whole reports these results and caveats: The amount of clinical and demographic metadata varied by source and participant and was provided uncurated.

The collaborating institutions used their own protocols to collect whole blood in K2EDTA tubes. Collaborator samples were shipped for TCRbeta analysis as frozen whole blood, isolated PBMCs, or DNA extracted from either sample type. From its cysteine to its phenylalanine, the CDR3 spans 19 amino acids. Only the CDR3 DNA stays, 57 bases, in frame from base 1. The germline V gene (reference sequence) sets CDR1 to MNHEY and CDR2 to SMNVEV. V and J are trimmed by 0 bases and 4 bases, and the gene matches miss 16 bases of the junction. TCRbeta CDR3 regions were amplified from genomic DNA using the immunoSEQ Assay, a bias-controlled multiplex PCR. In the paper's pipeline: The number of nucleated cells in each sample was estimated from the amplification of reference gene primers within the assay. To quantify the absolute abundance of each unique TCRbeta CDR3 rearrangement, sequence reads were collapsed and filtered. For each sample, productive Simpson clonality was calculated by taking the square root of Simpson's diversity index across productive rearrangements. TCRdb carries this immuneACCESS record with in-frame sequences only. Its versions omit some clonotypes, under half of them owing to an unresolved V gene in the studies checked, with the rest unexplained. V, J and clone size reflect that table, while D and trimming were determined from the DNA. This sample holds approximately 250,000 clones; almost 85% were observed only once. Around 4% of the sample rests with the top ten.

Worth noting for this clone: No antigen is known for it. Base quality data are lacking; no much larger clone is found one base away.

The receptor chain draws on TRBV27 and TRBJ2-5; the junction holds 8 bases that match TRBD2. The sample was peripheral blood. The receptor was isolated from a man between 50 and 59 years old with acute or convalescent COVID-19. The CDR3 loop reads CASSLSPVWGGRPPETQYF. DNA sequence: TGTGCCAGCAGTTTATCGCCGGTGTGGGGCGGGAGGCCCCCAGAGACCCAGTACTTC.